This is a list of T cell receptor beta chains from one sample in a study of blood T cell repertoires in COVID-19. Method: immunoSEQ multiplex PCR; TCRdb's copy keeps in-frame clones and lacks some. The sample records 150,000 to 200,000 clones, less than 80% being singletons. Sequencing was done on a sample of peripheral blood. Source of these receptors: a man aged 50 to 60 who had recovered from COVID-19. CDR3s include the opening cysteine and the closing phenylalanine or tryptophan. Fields, in order: J gene, V gene, D gene, CDR3 protein, CDR3 DNA. A D gene is named only where the DNA matches it firmly.

TRBJ1-1	TRBV7-9	.	CASSSFTGNTEAFF	TGTGCCAGCAGCTCTTTTACAGGGAACACTGAAGCTTTCTTT
TRBJ2-5	TRBV28	.	CPQETQYF	TGTCCTCAGGAGACCCAGTACTTC
TRBJ1-5	TRBV6-2/TRBV6-3	.	CASSYLFSEDVVNQPQHF	TGTGCCAGCAGTTACTTGTTTTCAGAGGATGTGGTCAATCAGCCCCAGCATTTT
TRBJ2-7	TRBV6-6	TRBD2	CASSTAWSGRSGEQYF	TGTGCCAGCAGTACCGCCTGGAGCGGGAGGTCGGGAGAGCAGTACTTC
TRBJ1-5	TRBV19	.	CASSSRESQPQHF	TGTGCCAGTAGTAGCCGGGAGTCTCAGCCCCAGCATTTT
TRBJ2-2	TRBV7-2	TRBD2	CASRLRRGLAGRNTGELFF	TGTGCCAGCAGGCTCAGACGGGGCTTAGCGGGAAGGAACACCGGGGAGCTGTTTTTT
TRBJ1-5	TRBV11-1	TRBD1	CASSTQGVNQPQHF	TGTGCCAGCAGTACTCAGGGGGTCAATCAGCCCCAGCATTTT
TRBJ1-3	TRBV6-5	.	CASSYSFSGNTIYF	TGTGCCAGCAGTTACTCGTTTTCGGGAAACACCATATATTTT
TRBJ2-3	TRBV7-3	.	CASSQHGTQSTDTQYF	TGTGCCAGCAGCCAGCACGGGACACAAAGCACAGATACGCAGTATTTT
TRBJ2-3	TRBV9	TRBD1	CASSHQGTGGPTDTQYF	TGTGCCAGCAGCCACCAAGGGACAGGGGGTCCCACAGATACGCAGTATTTT
TRBJ2-6	TRBV19	TRBD2	CASSSGTSGISGANVLTF	TGTGCCAGTAGTTCCGGGACTAGCGGGATCTCTGGGGCCAACGTCCTGACTTTC
TRBJ1-6	TRBV6-5	TRBD1	CASSPDRGGSPLHF	TGTGCCAGCAGTCCCGACAGGGGTGGATCACCCCTCCACTTT
TRBJ1-1	TRBV9	TRBD1	CASSPPTRGQGRVFHTEAFF	TGTGCCAGCAGCCCCCCGACTAGGGGACAGGGCAGGGTTTTTCACACTGAAGCTTTCTTT
TRBJ1-1	TRBV6-5	.	CASSYRGLKNTEAFF	TGTGCCAGCAGTTACAGGGGCTTAAAGAACACTGAAGCTTTCTTT
TRBJ2-1	TRBV5-6	TRBD2	CASSLASLAGRDNEQFF	TGTGCCAGCAGCTTGGCCAGCCTAGCGGGACGCGACAATGAGCAGTTCTTC
TRBJ1-1	TRBV11-3	.	CASSLGAGNTEAFF	TGTGCCAGCAGCTTAGGTGCGGGGAACACTGAAGCTTTCTTT
TRBJ2-5	TRBV24-1	TRBD1	CATSELGTQGPQYF	TGTGCCACCAGTGAATTGGGAACACAGGGGCCCCAGTACTTC
TRBJ2-2	TRBV28	TRBD1	CASSPPGTGTGELFF	TGTGCCAGCAGTCCTCCCGGGACAGGGACCGGGGAGCTGTTTTTT